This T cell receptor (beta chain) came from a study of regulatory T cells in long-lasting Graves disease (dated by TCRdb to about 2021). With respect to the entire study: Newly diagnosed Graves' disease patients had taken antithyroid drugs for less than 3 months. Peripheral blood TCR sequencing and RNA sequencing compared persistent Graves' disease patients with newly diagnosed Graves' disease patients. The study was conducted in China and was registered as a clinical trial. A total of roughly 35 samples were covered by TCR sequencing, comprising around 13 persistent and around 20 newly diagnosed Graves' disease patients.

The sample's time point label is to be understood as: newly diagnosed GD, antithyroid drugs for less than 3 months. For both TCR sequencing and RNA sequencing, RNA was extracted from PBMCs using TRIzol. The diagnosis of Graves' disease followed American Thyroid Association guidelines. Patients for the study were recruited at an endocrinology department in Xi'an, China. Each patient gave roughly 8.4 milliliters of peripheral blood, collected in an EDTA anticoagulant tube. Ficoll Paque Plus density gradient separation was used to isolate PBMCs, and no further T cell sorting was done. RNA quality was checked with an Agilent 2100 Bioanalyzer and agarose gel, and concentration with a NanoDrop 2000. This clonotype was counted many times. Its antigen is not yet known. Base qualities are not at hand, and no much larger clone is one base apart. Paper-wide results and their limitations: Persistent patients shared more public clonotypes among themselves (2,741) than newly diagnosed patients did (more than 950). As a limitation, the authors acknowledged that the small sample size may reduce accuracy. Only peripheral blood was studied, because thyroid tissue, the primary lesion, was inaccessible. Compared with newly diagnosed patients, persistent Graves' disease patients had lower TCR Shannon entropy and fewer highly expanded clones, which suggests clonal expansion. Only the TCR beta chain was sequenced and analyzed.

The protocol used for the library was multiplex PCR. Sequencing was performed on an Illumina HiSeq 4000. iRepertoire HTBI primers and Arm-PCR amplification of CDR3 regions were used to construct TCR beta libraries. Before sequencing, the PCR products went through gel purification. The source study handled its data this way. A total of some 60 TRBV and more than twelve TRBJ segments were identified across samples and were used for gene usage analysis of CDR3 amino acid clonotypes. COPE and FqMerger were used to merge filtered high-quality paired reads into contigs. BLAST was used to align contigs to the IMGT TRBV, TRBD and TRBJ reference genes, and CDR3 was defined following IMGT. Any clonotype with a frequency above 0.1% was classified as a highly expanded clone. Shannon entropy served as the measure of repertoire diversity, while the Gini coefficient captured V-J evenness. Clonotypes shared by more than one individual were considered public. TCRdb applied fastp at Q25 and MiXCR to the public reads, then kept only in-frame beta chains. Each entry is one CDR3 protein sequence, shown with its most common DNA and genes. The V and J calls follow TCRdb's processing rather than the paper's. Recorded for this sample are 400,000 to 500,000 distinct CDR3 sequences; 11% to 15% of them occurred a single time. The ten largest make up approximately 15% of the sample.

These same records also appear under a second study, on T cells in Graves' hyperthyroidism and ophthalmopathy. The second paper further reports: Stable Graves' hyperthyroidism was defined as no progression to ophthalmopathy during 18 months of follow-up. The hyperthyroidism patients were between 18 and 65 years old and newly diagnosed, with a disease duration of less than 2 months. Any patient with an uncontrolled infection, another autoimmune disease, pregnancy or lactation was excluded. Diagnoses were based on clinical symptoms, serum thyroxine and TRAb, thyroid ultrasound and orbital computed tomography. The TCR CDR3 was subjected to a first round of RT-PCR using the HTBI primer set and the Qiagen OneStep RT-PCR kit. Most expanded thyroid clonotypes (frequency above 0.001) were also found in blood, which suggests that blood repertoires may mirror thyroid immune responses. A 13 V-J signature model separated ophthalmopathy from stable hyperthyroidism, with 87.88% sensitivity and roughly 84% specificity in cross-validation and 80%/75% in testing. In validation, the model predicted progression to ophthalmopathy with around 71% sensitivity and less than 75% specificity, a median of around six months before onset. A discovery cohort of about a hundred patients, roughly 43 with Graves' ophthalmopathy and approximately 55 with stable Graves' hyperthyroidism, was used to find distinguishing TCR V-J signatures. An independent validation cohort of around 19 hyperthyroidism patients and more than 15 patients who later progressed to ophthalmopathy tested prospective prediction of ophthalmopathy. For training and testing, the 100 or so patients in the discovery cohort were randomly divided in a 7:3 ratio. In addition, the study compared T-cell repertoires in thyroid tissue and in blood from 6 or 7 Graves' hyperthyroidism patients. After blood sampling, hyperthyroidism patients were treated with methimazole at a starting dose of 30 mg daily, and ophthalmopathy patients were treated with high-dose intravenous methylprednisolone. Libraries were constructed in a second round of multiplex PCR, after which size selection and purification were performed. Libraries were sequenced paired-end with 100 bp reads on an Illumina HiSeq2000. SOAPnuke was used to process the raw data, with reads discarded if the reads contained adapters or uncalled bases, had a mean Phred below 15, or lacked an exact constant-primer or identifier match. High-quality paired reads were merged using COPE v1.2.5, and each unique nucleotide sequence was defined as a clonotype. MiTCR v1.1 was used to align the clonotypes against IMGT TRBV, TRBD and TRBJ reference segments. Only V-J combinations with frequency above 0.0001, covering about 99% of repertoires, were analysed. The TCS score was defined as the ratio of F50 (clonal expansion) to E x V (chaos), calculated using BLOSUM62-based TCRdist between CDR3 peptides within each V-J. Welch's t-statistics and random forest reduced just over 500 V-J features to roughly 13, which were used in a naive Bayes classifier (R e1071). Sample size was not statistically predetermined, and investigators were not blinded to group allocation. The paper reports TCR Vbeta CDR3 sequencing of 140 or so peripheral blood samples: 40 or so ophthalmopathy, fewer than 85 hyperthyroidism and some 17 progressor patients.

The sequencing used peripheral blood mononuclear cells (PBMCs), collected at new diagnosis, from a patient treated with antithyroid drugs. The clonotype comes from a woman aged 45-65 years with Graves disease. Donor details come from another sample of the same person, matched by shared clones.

The CDR3 amino acid sequence is: CASSDLTNYGYTF. The DNA is TGTGCCAGCAGTGACCTAACTAACTATGGCTACACCTTC. The chain joins TRBV2 to TRBJ1-2; the D segment cannot be called with confidence. Measured from the cysteine to the phenylalanine, the CDR3 is 13 residues long. Solely the CDR3 DNA is kept, with 39 bases framed from the first base. Trimming at the junction amounts to 3 bases on V and 0 bases on J, and the germline ends lie 5 bases apart. CDR1 and CDR2 are read off the germline V gene as SNHLY and FYNNEI.